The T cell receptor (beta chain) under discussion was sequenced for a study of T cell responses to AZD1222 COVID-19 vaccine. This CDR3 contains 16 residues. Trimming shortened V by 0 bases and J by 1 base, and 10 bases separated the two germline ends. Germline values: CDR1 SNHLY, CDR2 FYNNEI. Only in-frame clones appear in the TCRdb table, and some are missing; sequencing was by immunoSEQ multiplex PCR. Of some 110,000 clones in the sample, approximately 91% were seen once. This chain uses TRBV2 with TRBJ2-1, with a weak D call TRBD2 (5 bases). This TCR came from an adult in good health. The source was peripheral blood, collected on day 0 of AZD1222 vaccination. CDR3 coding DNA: TGTGCCAGCAGTGAAGCGCTGAGGGCGTCCTACAATGAGCAGTTCTTC. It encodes CASSEALRASYNEQFF.